One and the same sample provided the 2 T cell receptor beta chains below, sequenced in a study of T cell responses to AZD1222 COVID-19 vaccine. The table came from immunoSEQ multiplex PCR; TCRdb's copy has only in-frame clones and leaves some out. Among about 110,000 clones listed, roughly 90% were seen once. Here the sequenced sample was peripheral blood, taken 28 days after the second AZD1222 dose. Receptor source: an adult who received the AZD1222 COVID-19 vaccine.

J is TRBJ2-7 and V is TRBV29-1; 8 positions match TRBD1. The CDR3 is 14 amino acids. In germline, CDR1 is SQVTM, CDR2 ANQGSEA. With 6 bases clipped from V and 4 bases from J, the junction kept 11 bases outside the gene matches. CDR3 nucleotide sequence: TGCAGCGTGGTTTCCGGGACAGGTCGTTACGAGCAGTACTTC. This encodes CSVVSGTGRYEQYF.

The chain employs TRBV19 and TRBJ1-2; 10 bases agree with TRBD1. The germline CDR1 and CDR2 sequences are LNHDA and SQIVND (reference sequence). The CDR3 totals 15 residues. After removal of 4 bases from V and 3 bases from J, the junction contained 5 bases not matched to a gene. The CDR3 bases are TGTGCCAGTAGTACCCCGGACAGGGGGGACTATGGCTACACCTTC. Translated: CASSTPDRGDYGYTF.